This entry features one T cell receptor (beta chain) sequence. The data stem from a study of shared clonotypes between healthy human individuals. The data were produced by immunoSEQ multiplex PCR, yet TCRdb's version contains in-frame clones alone and is incomplete. The repertoire includes more than 400,000 clones, about 84% of them detected once, and approximately 11% sits in the top ten. Trimming removed 3 bases from V and 4 bases from J; junction bases left unmatched: 7. The CDR3 is 17 amino acids. The germline V gene has CDR1 MNHNS and CDR2 SASEGT. Donors, healthy HIV-negative adults, lacked recent acute infections or vaccinations.

Sequencing was carried out using PBMCs. The V and J genes are TRBV6-1 and TRBJ2-5; TRBD2 matches 14 bases. This sequence was found in a middle-aged woman in good health. Some clones in this sample may be carry-over from other donors' samples. CDR3 DNA: TGTGCCAGCAGTGACAGCGGACTAGCGGGAGGAGGAGAGACCCAGTACTTC. The encoded protein is CASSDSGLAGGGETQYF.